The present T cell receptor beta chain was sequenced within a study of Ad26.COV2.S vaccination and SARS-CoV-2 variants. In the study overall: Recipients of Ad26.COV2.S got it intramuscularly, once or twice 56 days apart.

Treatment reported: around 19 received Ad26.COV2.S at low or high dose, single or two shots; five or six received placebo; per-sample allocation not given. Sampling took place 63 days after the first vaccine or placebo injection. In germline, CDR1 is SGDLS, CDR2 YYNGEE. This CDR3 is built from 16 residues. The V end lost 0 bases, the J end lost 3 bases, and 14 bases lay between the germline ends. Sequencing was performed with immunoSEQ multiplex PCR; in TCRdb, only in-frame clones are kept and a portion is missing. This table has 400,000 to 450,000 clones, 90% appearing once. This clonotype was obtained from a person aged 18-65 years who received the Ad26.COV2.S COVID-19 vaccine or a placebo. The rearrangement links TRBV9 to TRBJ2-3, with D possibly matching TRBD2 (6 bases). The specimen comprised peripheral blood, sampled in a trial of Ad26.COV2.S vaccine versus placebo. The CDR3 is CASSVGAGLGTDTQYF. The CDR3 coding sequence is TGTGCCAGCAGCGTAGGAGCGGGCCTTGGGACAGATACGCAGTATTTT. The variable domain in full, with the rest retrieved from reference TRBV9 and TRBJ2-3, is DSGVTQTPKHLITATGQRVTLRCSPRSGDLSVYWYQQSLDQGLQFLIQYYNGEERAKGNILERFSAQQFPDLHSELNLSSLELGDSALYFCASSVGAGLGTDTQYFGPGTRLTVL.